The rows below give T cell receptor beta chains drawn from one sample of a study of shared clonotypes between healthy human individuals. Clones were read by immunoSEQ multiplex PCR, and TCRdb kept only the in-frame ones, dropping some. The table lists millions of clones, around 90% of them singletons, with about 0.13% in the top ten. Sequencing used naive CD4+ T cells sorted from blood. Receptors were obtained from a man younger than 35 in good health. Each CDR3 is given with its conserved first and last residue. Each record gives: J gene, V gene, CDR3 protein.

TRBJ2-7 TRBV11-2 CASSWTSGGLYEQYF
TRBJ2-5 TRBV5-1 CASSTGRPFQETQYF
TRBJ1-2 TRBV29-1 CSVGKNDTNYGYTF
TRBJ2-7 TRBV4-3 CASSQGVETRQYF
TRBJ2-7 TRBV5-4 CATTRQGLGYEQYF
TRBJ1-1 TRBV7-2 CASSLDRRNTEAFF
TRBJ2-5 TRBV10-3 CAISEREGQETQYF
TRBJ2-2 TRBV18 CASSLTPIVNTGELFF
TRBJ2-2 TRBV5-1 CASSAGRTGELFF
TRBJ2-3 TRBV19 CASSTSQWQGISTDTQYF